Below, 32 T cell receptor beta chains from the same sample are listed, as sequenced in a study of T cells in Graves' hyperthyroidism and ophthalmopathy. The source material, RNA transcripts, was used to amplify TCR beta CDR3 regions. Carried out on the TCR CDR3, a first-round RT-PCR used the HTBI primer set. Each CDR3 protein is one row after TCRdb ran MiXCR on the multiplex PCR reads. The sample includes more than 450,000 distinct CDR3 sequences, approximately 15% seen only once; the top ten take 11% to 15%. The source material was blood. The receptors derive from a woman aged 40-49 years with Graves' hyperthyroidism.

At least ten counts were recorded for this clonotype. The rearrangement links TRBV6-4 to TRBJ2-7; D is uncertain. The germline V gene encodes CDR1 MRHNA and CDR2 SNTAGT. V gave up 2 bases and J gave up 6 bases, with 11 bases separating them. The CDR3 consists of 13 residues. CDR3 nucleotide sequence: TGTGCCAGCAGTGACCGACCCATGGGCGAGCAGTACTTC. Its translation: CASSDRPMGEQYF.

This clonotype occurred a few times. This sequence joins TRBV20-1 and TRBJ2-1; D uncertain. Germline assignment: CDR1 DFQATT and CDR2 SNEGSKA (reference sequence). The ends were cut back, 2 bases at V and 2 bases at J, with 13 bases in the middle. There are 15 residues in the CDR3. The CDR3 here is CSARSEDRAYNEQFF. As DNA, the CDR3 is TGCAGTGCTAGATCCGAGGATCGGGCCTACAATGAGCAGTTCTTC.

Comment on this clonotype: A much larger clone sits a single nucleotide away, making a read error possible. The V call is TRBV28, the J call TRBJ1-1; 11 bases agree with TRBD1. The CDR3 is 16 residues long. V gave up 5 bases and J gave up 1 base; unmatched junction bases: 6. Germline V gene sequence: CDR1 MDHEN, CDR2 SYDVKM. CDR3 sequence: CASSLWTGGSNTEAFF. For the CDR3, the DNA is TGTGCCAGCAGTCTGTGGACAGGGGGCTCGAACACTGAAGCTTTCTTT.

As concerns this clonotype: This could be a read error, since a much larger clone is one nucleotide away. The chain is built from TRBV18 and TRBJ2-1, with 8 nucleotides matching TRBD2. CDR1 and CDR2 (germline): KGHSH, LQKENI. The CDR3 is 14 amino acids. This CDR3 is CASSPGTRYTEQLF. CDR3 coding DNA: TGTGCCAGCTCACCCGGGACTAGATATACTGAGCAGCTCTTC.

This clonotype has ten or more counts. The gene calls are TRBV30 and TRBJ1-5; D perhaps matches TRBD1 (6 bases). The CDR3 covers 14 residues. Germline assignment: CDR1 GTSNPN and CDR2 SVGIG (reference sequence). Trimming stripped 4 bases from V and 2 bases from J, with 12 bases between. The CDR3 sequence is CAWKRSGGNQPQHF. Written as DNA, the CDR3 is TGTGCCTGGAAAAGGTCAGGGGGCAATCAGCCCCAGCATTTT.

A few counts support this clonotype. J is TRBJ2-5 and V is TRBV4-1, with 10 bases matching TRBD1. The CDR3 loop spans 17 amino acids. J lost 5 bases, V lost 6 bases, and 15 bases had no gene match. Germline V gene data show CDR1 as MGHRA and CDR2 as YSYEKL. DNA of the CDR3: TGCGCCAGCAGGCAAACCCCGGGACAGGGGTTGGGGGAGACCCAGTACTTC. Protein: CASRQTPGQGLGETQYF.

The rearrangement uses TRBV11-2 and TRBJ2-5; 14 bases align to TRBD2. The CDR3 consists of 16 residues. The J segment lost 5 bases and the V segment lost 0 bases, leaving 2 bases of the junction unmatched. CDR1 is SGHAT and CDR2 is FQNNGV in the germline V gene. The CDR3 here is CASSLDGTSGSETQYF. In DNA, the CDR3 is TGTGCCAGCAGCTTAGACGGGACTAGCGGGAGCGAGACCCAGTACTTC.

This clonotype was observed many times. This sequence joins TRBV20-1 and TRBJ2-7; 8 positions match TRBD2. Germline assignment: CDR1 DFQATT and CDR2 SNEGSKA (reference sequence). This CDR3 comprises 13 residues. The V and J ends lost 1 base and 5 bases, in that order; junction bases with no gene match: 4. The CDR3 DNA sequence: TGCAGTGCTAGAGTAGGCGGGGGGAACGAGCAGTACTTC. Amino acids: CSARVGGGNEQYF.

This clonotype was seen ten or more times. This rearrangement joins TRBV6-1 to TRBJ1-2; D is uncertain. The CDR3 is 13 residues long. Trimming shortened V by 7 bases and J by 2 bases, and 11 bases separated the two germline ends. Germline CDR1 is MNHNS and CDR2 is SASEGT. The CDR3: CASTRSLNYGYTF. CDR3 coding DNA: TGTGCCAGCACCAGGAGCCTAAACTATGGCTACACCTTC.

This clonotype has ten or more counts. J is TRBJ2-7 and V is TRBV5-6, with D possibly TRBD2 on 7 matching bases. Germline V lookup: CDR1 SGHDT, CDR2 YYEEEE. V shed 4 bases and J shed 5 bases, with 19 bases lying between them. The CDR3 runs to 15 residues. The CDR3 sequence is CASSLKGGGVDEQYF. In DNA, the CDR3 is TGTGCCAGCAGCCTGAAGGGGGGGGGCGTCGACGAGCAGTACTTC. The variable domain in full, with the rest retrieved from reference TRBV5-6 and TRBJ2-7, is DAGVTQSPTHLIKTRGQQVTLRCSPKSGHDTVSWYQQALGQGPQFIFQYYEEEERQRGNFPDRFSGHQFPNYSSELNVNALLLGDSALYLCASSLKGGGVDEQYFGPGTRLTVT.

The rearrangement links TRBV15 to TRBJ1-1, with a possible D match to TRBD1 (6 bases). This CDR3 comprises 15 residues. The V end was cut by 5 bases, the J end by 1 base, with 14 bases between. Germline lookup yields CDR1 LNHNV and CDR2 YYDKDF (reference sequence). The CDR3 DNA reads TGTGCCACCAGCGCCCGCTCGACAGGGAACACTGAAGCTTTCTTT. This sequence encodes CATSARSTGNTEAFF.

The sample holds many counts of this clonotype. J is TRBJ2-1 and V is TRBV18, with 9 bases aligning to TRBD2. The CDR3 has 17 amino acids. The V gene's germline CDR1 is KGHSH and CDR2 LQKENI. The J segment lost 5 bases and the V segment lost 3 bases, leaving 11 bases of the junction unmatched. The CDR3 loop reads CASSPSSMLAGNNEQFF. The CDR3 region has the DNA TGTGCCAGCTCACCGTCTTCAATGCTAGCGGGGAACAATGAGCAGTTCTTC.

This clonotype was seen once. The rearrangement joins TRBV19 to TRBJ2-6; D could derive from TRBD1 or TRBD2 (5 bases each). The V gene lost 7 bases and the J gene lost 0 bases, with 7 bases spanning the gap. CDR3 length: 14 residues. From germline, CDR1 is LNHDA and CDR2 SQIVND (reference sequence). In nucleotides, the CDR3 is TGTGCCAGTACAGGGACCTCTGGGGCCAACGTCCTGACTTTC. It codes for CASTGTSGANVLTF.

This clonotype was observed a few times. CDR3 region: CASSSPATDTQYF. The CDR3 DNA sequence: TGTGCCAGTTCCTCCCCGGCCACAGATACGCAGTATTTT. V usage is TRBV19 and J usage is TRBJ2-3; D is unclear. With 8 bases removed from V and 2 bases from J, the gap between germline ends came to 11 bases. This CDR3 region has 13 residues. Germline values: CDR1 LNHDA, CDR2 SQIVND (reference sequence).

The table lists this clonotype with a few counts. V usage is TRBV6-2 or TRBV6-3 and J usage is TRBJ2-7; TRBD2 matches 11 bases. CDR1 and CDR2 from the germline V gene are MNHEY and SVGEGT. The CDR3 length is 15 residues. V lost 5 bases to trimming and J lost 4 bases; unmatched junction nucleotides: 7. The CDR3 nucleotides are TGTGCCAGCAGTAGTCCGGGACTAGCGGTTTACGAGCAGTACTTC. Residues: CASSSPGLAVYEQYF.

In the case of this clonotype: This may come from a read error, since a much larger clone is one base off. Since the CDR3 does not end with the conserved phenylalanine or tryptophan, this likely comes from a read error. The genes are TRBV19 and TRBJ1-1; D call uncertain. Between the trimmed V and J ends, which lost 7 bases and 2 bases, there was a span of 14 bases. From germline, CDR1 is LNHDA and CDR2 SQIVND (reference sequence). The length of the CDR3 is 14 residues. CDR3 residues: CASKNNLANTEAFS. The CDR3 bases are TGTGCCAGTAAGAATAACCTAGCAAACACTGAAGCTTTCTCT.

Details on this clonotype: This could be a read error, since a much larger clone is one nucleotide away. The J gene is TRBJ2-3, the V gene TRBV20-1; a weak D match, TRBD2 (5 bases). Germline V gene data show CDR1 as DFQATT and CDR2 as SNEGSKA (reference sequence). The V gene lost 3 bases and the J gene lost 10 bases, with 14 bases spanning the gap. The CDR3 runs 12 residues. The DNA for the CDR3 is TGCAGTGCTAGGGGAGTTTCTGATCCGCAGTATTTT. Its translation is CSARGVSDPQYF.

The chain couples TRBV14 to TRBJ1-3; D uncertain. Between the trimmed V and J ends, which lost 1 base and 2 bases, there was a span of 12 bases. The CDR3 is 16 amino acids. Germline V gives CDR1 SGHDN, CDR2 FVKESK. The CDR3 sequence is CASSQVGEEPGNTIYF. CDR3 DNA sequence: TGTGCCAGCAGCCAAGTTGGCGAGGAGCCTGGAAACACCATATATTTT.

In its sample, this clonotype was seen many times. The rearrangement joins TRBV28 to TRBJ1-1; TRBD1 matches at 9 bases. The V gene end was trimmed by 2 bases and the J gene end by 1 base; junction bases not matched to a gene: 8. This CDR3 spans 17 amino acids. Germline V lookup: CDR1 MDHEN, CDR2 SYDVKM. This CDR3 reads CASSLVLGTGTNTEAFF. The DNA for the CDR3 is TGTGCCAGCAGTTTAGTTCTCGGGACAGGGACGAACACTGAAGCTTTCTTT.

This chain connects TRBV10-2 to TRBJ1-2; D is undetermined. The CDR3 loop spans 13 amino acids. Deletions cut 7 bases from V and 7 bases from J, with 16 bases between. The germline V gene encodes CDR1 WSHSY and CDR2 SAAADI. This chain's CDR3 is CASTSTQVGGYTF. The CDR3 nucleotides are TGCGCCAGCACCTCTACCCAGGTCGGTGGCTACACCTTC.

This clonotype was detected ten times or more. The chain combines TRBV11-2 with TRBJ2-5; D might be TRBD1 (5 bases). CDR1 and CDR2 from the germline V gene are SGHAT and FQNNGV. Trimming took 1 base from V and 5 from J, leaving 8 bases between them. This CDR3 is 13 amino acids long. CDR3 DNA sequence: TGTGCCAGCAGCTTAGCCCAGGGTGAGACCCAGTACTTC. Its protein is CASSLAQGETQYF.

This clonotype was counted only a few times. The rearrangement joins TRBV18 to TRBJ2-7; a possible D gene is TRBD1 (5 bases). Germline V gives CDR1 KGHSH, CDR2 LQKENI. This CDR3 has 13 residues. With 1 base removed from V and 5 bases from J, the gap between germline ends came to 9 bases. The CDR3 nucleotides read TGTGCCAGCTCACCACGGTGGGGCGACGAGCAGTACTTC. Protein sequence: CASSPRWGDEQYF.

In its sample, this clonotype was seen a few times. The CDR3 DNA is TGTGCCAGCAGCCCGGGACTAGCGGAGGACTACGAGCAGTACTTC. It encodes CASSPGLAEDYEQYF. The chain links TRBV4-2 to TRBJ2-7, with 11 bases aligning to TRBD2. CDR1 and CDR2 (germline): LGHNA, YNFKEQ. The J segment lost 3 bases and the V segment lost 4 bases, leaving 5 bases of the junction unmatched. There are 15 residues in the CDR3.

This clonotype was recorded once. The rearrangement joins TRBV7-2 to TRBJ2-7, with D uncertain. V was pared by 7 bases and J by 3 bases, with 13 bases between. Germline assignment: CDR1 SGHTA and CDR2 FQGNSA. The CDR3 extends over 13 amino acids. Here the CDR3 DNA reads TGTGCCAGCACCACGCCACCCGGCTACGAGCAGTACTTC. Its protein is CASTTPPGYEQYF.

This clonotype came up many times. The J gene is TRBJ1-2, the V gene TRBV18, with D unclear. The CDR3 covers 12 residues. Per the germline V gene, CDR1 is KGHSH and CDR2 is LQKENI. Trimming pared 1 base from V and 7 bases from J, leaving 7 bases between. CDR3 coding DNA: TGTGCCAGCTCACCACGCGAGGGTGGCTACACCTTC. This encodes CASSPREGGYTF.

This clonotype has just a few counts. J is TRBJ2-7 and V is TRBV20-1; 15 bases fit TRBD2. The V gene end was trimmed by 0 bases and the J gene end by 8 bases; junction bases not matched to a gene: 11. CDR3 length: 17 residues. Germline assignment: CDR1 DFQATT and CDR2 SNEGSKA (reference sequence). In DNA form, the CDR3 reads TGCAGTGCTAGAGATCCCACCGGACTAGCGGGAGGGCTGAAGCAGTACTTC. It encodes CSARDPTGLAGGLKQYF.

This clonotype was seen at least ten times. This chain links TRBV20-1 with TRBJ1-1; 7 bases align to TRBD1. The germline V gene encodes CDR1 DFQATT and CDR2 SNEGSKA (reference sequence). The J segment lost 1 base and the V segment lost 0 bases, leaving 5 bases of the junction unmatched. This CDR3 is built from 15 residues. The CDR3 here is CSARETGTENTEAFF. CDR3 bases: TGCAGTGCTAGAGAAACCGGGACAGAGAACACTGAAGCTTTCTTT.

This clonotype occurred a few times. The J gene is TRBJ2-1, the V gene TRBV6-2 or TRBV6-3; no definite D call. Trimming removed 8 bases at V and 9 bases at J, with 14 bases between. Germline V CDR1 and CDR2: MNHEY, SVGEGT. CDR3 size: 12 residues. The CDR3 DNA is TGTGCCAGCTGTGCCGGCGTCGGTGAGCAGTTCTTC. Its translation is CASCAGVGEQFF.

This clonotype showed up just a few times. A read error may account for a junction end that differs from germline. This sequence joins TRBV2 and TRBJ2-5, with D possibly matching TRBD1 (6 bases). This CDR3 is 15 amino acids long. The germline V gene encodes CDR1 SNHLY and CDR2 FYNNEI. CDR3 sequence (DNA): TGTGCCACCAGTGATATCCGGGACATCCAAGAGACCCAGTACTTC. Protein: CATSDIRDIQETQYF.

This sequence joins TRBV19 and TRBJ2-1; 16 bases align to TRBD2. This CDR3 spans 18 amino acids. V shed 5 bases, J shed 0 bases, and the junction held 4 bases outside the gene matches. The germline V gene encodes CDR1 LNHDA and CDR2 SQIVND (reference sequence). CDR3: CASSGGLAGGLSYNEQFF. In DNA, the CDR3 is TGTGCCAGTAGTGGGGGACTAGCGGGAGGGCTCTCCTACAATGAGCAGTTCTTC.

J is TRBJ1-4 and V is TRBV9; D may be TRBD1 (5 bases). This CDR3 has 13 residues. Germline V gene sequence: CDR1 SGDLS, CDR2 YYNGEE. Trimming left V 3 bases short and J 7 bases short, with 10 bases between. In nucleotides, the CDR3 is TGTGCCAGCAGCGGTCGGGGGGGTGAAAAACTGTTTTTT. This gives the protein CASSGRGGEKLFF.

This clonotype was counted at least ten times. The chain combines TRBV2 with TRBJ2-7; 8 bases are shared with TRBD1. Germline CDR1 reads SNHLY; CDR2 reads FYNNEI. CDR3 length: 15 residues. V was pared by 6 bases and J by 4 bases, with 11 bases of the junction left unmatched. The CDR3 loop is CASSSTGGRSYEQYF. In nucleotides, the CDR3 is TGTGCCAGCAGCTCAACAGGGGGGAGATCGTACGAGCAGTACTTC.